What follows is one T cell receptor beta chain and its context. The source of the sample is a study of blood T cell repertoires in COVID-19. Study at large: PBMCs, B-cell-depleted T cells, or T cells were the source of the cDNA or gDNA that made up the material.

In the authors' methods: Estimates of nucleated cell counts were drawn from the amplification of reference gene primers. Sequencing used immunoSEQ multiplex PCR; TCRdb keeps in-frame clones, though not all of them. That table is the source of V, J and clone size, and D and trimming were worked out from the DNA. The sample records roughly 17,000 clones, roughly 93% being singletons. V was trimmed by 4 bases and J by 0 bases, leaving 10 bases between them. The CDR3 has 14 amino acids. The germline CDR1 and CDR2 sequences are MNHNS and SASEGT. The TCR originated in a human donor in a cohort sampled during active COVID-19. The chain employs TRBV6-1 and TRBJ2-7; D call uncertain. Specimen: peripheral blood. The CDR3 DNA is TGTGCCAGCAGTGCAGCCGTCAGCTCCTACGAGCAGTACTTC. Amino acids: CASSAAVSSYEQYF.